The clone carrying this T cell receptor beta chain is a singleton in its sample. This sample stems from a study of regulatory T cells in long-lasting Graves disease. The time point is: newly diagnosed GD, antithyroid drugs for less than 3 months. From RNA extracted from PBMCs, the TCR library was made. According to the study, TCR beta libraries were built with iRepertoire HTBI primers and CDR3-region Arm-PCR. TCRdb re-called the multiplex PCR reads with MiXCR, one entry per CDR3 protein. The sample consists of a few hundred thousand distinct CDR3 sequences, 15% to 20% of them appearing once. The same sample was also studied in work on T cells in Graves' hyperthyroidism and ophthalmopathy. That report adds: Initially, a first-round RT-PCR of the TCR CDR3 employed the HTBI primer set. Peripheral blood also featured most of the thyroid clonotypes expanded above 0.001.

This specimen consisted of peripheral blood mononuclear cells (PBMCs), obtained at new diagnosis, from a patient treated with antithyroid drugs. This sequence was found in a woman in her twenties or thirties with Graves disease.

The CDR3 DNA follows: TGTGCCAGCAGCCCCGGGACTCAACAAGAGACCCAGTACTTC. This gives the protein CASSPGTQQETQYF. The chain joins TRBV9 to TRBJ2-5; perhaps TRBD2 as D (6 bases). CDR1 and CDR2 from the germline V gene are SGDLS and YYNGEE. The CDR3 contains 14 residues. V lost 4 bases to trimming and J lost 2 bases, with 12 bases between them.